This T cell receptor beta chain was sequenced for a study of blood T cell repertoires in COVID-19 (dated by TCRdb to the early 2020s). General notes on the study: Samples covering the acute and convalescent phases of COVID-19 were provided by collaborators in the United States, Italy and Spain. The repertoires were made available in a free public database intended to serve as a resource for research on the immune response to SARS-CoV-2. Where available, HLA class I and class II types were obtained from metadata supplied by the sample provider rather than from assay-based typing. Samples were obtained from the ongoing ImmuneRACE study (first 160 participants) and from 1,254 subjects provided by 6 global collaborators. The material from the prospective study consisted of cDNA or gDNA derived from T cells, B-cell-depleted T cells, or PBMCs. The sample metadata nearly always contained a de-identified subject ID, COVID-19 status, age in years and sex. Deeply sampled blood TCRbeta repertoires from subjects exposed to, actively infected with, or recovered from COVID-19 were included in the dataset. What the work shows at the level of the full study, not this receptor alone: The quantity of clinical and demographic metadata differed by source and by participant and was supplied without curation.

Trimming leaves V shorter by 3 bases and J shorter by 8 bases, with the junction holding 9 bases beyond the gene matches. The CDR3 starts with the cysteine, ends with the phenylalanine, and has 14 residues. Left in the record is the CDR3 DNA by itself, 42 bases read in frame from the first base. CDR1 and CDR2 were assigned from the germline V gene as SGHAT and FQNNGV. Remarks on this clone: Its antigen remains unidentified. No quality values exist for individual bases; no much larger clone is one base distant.

The immunoSEQ Assay, a bias-controlled multiplex PCR, was used to amplify TCRbeta CDR3 regions from genomic DNA. As for how the authors treated the data: The number of nucleated cells in each sample was estimated by amplification of reference gene primers within the assay. Sequence reads were collapsed and filtered to measure the absolute abundance of every unique TCRbeta CDR3 rearrangement. For each sample, productive Simpson clonality was calculated as the square root of Simpson's diversity index over productive rearrangements. Not all clones reach the TCRdb copy of this immuneACCESS table, which keeps in-frame sequences only. Checked studies attribute under half of the gap to unresolved V genes and leave the rest unexplained. D and trimming come from the DNA, and the V and J calls and clone size come from that table. The sample yields 150,000 to 200,000 clones; 80% to 90% were counted once. Of the sample, approximately 19% falls within the top ten clones.

The collaborating institutions used their own protocols to collect whole blood in K2EDTA tubes. Collaborator samples were shipped for TCRbeta analysis as frozen whole blood, isolated PBMCs, or DNA extracted from either sample type. The sequence was collected from a woman older than 75 with acute or convalescent COVID-19. The sequenced sample was peripheral blood. The sequence links TRBV11-2 to TRBJ1-2; TRBD1 lines up with 7 middle nucleotides. The CDR3 corresponds to CASSFVTGSYGYTF. The nucleotides are TGTGCCAGCAGCTTTGTGACAGGGTCTTACGGCTACACCTTC.